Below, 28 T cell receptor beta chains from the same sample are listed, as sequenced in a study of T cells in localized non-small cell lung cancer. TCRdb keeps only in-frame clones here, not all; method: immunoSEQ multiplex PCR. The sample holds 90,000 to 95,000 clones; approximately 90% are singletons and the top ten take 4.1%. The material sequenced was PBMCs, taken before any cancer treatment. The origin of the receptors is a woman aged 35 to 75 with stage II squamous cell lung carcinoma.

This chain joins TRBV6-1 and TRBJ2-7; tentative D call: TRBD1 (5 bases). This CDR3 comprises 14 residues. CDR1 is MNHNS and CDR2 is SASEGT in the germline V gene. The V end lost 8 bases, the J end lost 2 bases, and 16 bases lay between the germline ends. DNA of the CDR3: TGTGCCAGCGCCTGGGAAAGGGGTGCCTACGAGCAGTACTTC. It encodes CASAWERGAYEQYF.

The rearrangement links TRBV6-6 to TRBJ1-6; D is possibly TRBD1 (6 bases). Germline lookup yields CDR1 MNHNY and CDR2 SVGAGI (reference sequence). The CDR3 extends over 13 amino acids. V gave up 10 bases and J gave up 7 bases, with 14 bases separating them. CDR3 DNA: TGTGCCATAAAGCAGGGGTCAAATTCACCCCTCCACTTT. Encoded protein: CAIKQGSNSPLHF.

The CDR3 protein is CASSLESSGNTIYF. The CDR3, as DNA: TGTGCCAGCAGCCTAGAGAGCTCTGGAAACACCATATATTTT. The V call is TRBV6-1, the J call TRBJ1-3; no definite D call. Trimming removed 6 bases at V and 0 bases at J, with 9 bases between. This CDR3 has 14 residues. Germline lookup yields CDR1 MNHNS and CDR2 SASEGT.

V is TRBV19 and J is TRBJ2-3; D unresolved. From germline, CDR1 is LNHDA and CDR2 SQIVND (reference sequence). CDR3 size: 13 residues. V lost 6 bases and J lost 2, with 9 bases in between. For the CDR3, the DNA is TGTGCCAGTAGCCCCGACAACACAGATACGCAGTATTTT. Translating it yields CASSPDNTDTQYF.

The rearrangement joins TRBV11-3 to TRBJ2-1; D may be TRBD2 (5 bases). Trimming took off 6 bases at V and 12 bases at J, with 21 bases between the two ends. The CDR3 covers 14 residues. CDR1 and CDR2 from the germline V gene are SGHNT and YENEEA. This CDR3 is CASSPNGVSLVQFF. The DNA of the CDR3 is TGTGCCAGCAGTCCTAACGGGGTCTCCCTAGTGCAGTTCTTC.

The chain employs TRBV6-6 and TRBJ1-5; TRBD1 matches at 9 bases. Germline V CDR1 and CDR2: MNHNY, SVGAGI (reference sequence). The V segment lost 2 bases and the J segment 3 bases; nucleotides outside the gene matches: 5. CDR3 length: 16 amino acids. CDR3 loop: CASSYTGQGLNQPQHF. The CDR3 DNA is TGTGCCAGCAGTTACACGGGACAGGGCCTCAATCAGCCCCAGCATTTT.

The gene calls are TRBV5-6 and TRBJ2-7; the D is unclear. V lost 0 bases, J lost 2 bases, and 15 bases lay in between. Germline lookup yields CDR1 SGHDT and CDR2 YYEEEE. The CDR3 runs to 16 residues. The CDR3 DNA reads TGTGCCAGCAGCTTGGCCGTTCAGCCCTCGACCTACGAGCAGTACTTC. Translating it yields CASSLAVQPSTYEQYF. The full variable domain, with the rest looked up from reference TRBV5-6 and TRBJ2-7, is DAGVTQSPTHLIKTRGQQVTLRCSPKSGHDTVSWYQQALGQGPQFIFQYYEEEERQRGNFPDRFSGHQFPNYSSELNVNALLLGDSALYLCASSLAVQPSTYEQYFGPGTRLTVT.

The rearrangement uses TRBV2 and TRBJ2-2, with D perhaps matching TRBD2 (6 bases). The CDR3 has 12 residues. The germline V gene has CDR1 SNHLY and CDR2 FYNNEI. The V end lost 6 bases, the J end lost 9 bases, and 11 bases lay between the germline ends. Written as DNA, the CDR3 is TGTGCCAGCAGGGAGGGGAACAGGGAGCTGTTTTTT. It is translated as CASREGNRELFF.

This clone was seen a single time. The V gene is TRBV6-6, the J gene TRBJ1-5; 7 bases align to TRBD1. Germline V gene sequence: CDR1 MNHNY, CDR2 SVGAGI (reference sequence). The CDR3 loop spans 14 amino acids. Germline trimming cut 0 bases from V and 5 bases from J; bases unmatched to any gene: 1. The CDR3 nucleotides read TGTGCCAGCAGTTACTCGACAGGGCATCAGCCCCAGCATTTT. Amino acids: CASSYSTGHQPQHF.

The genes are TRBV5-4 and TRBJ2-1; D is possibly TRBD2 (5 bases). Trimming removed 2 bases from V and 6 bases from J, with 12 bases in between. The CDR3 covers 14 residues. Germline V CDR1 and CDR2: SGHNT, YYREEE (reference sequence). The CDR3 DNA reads TGTGCCAGCAGCTTCGGACTCTTTTCCAATGAGCAGTTCTTC. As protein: CASSFGLFSNEQFF.

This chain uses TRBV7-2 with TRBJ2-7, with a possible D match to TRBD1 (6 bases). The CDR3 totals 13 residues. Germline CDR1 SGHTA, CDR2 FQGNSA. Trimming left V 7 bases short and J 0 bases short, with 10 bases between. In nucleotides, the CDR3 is TGTGCCAGCACGGACAGACTCTCCTACGAGCAGTACTTC. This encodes CASTDRLSYEQYF. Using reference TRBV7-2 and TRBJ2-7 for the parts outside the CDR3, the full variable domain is GAGVSQSPSNKVTEKGKDVELRCDPISGHTALYWYRQSLGQGLEFLIYFQGNSAPDKSGLPSDRFSAERTGGSVSTLTIQRTQQEDSAVYLCASTDRLSYEQYFGPGTRLTVT.

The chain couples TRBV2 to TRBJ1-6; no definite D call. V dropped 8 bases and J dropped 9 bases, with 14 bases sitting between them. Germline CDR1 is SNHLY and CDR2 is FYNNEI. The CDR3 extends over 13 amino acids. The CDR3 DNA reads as TGTGCCAGCGTTGAGGGAGTTCTTTCACCCCTCCACTTT. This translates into CASVEGVLSPLHF.

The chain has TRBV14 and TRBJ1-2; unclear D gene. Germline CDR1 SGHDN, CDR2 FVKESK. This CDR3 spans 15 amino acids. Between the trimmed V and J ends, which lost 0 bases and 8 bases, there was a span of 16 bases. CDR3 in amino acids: CASSQERTGLEGYTF. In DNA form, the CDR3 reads TGTGCCAGCAGCCAAGAGAGGACCGGACTTGAAGGCTACACCTTC.

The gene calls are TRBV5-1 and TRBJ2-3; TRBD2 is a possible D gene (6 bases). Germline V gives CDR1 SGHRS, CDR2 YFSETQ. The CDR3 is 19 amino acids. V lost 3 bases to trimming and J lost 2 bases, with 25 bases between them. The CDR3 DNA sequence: TGCGCCAGCAGCTCGAACTCGGGACTCCGAAGGGACCTCACAGATACGCAGTATTTT. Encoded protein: CASSSNSGLRRDLTDTQYF.

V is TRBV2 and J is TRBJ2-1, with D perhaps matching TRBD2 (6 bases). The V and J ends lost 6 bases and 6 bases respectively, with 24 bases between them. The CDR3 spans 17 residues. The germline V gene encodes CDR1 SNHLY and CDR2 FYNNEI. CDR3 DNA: TGTGCCAGCAGCCGCGACGCGGGACTCGGAAGTGGCAATGAGCAGTTCTTC. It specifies CASSRDAGLGSGNEQFF.

The CDR3 DNA sequence: TGTGCCAGTAGTATCTCGCCGGGACAGGCTTATGGCTACACCTTC. As protein: CASSISPGQAYGYTF. V gene TRBV19 combines with J gene TRBJ1-2, with 8 bases matching TRBD1. This CDR3 contains 15 residues. Germline V gives CDR1 LNHDA, CDR2 SQIVND (reference sequence). The J segment lost 5 bases and the V segment lost 3 bases, leaving 8 bases of the junction unmatched.

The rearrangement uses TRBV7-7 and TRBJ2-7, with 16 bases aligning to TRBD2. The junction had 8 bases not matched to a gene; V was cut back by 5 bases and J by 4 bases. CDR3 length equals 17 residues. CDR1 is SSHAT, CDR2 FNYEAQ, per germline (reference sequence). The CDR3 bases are TGTGCCAGCAGCAGACTGGGACTAGCGGGAGGGAATTACGAGCAGTACTTC. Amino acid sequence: CASSRLGLAGGNYEQYF.

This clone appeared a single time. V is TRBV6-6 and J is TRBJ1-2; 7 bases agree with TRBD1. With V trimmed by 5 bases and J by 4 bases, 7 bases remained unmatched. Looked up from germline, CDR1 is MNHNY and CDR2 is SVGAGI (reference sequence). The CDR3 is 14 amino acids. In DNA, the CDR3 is TGTGCCAGCAGTCCCCCGGGACAGCCCTATGGCTACACCTTC. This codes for CASSPPGQPYGYTF.

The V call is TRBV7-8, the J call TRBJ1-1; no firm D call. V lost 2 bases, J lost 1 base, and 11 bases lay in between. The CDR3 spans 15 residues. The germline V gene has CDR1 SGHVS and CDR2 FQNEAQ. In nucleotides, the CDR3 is TGTGCCAGCAGCTTATCCGGGGTGCCGAACACTGAAGCTTTCTTT. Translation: CASSLSGVPNTEAFF.

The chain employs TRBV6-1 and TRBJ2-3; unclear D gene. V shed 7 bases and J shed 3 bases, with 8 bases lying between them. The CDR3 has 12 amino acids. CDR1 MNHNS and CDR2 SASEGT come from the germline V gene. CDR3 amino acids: CASTPKTDTQYF. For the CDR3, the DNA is TGTGCCAGCACCCCCAAAACAGATACGCAGTATTTT.

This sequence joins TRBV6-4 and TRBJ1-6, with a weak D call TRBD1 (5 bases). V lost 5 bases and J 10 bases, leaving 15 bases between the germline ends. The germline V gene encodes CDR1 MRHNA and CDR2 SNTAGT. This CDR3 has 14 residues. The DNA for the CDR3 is TGTGCCAGCAGTTCTACAACCGGGGGGTCACCCCTCCACTTT. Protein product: CASSSTTGGSPLHF.

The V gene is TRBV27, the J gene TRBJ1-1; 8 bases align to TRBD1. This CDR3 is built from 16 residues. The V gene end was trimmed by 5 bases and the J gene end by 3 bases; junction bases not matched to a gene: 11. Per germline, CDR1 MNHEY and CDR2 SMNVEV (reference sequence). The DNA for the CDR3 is TGTGCCAGCAGTCCCGACAGGGGTCAAGTGGACACTGAAGCTTTCTTT. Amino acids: CASSPDRGQVDTEAFF.

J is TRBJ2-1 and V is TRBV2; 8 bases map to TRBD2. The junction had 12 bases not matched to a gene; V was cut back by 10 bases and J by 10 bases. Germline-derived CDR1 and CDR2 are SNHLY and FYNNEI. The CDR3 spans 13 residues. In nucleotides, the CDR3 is TGTGCCACCAGCCTCGGACTAGCACGAGAGCAGTTCTTC. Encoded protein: CATSLGLAREQFF.

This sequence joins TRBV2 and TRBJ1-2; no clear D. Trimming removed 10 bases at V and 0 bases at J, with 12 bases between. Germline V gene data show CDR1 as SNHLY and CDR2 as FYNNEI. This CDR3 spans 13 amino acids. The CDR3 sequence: CATSQTSNYGYTF. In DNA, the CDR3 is TGTGCCACCAGCCAGACCTCTAACTATGGCTACACCTTC.

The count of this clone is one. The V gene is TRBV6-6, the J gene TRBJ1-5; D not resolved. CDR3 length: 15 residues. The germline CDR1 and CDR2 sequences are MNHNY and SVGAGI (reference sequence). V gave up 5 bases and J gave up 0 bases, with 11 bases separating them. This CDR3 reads CASSNGMGSNQPQHF. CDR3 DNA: TGTGCCAGCAGTAACGGGATGGGTAGCAATCAGCCCCAGCATTTT.

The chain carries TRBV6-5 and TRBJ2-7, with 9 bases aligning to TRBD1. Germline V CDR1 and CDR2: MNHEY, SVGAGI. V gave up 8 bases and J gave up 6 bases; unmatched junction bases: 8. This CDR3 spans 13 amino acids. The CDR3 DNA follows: TGTGCCAGCTCGAGGGGACAGGGAAGCGAGCAGTACTTC. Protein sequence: CASSRGQGSEQYF.

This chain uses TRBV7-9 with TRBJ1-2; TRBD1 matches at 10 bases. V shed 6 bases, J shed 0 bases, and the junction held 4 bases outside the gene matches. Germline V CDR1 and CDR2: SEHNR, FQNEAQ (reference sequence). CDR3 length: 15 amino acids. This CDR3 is CASRAGTGANYGYTF. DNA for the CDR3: TGTGCCAGCAGGGCCGGGACAGGGGCTAACTATGGCTACACCTTC. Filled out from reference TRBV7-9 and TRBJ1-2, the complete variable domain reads DTGVSQNPRHKITKRGQNVTFRCDPISEHNRLYWYRQTLGQGPEFLTYFQNEAQLEKSRLLSDRFSAERPKGSFSTLEIQRTEQGDSAMYLCASRAGTGANYGYTFGSGTRLTVV.

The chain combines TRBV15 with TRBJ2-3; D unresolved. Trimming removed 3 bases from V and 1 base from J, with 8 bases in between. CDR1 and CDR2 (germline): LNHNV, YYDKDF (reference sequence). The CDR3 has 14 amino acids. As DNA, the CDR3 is TGTGCCACCAGCAGTTCCCATGGCACAGATACGCAGTATTTT. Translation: CATSSSHGTDTQYF.